Below, one TCR beta chain is given with its context. The antigen is not known. Random hexamers primed reverse transcription of 0.5 to 1 ug RNA. Each CDR3 protein is one row after TCRdb ran MiXCR on the immunoSEQ multiplex PCR reads. The sample holds some 130,000 distinct CDR3 sequences; around 80% are singletons and the top ten take around 0.51%. This sample is drawn from a study of CD8 T cells in Susac syndrome. Study outcomes and limitations: The study conceded that its TCR sequencing and HLA analysis involved relatively few individuals.

CD8+ and CD4+ T cells from blood underwent TCR beta sequencing. TEMRA cells were enriched by FACS, and CD4+ and CD8+ T cells were negatively isolated. Trimming cost V 3 bases and J 3 bases, with 12 bases left between them. This CDR3 has 15 residues. V gene TRBV12-3 or TRBV12-4 combines with J gene TRBJ1-5; D is unclear. The sample consisted of CD8+ T cells from PBMCs. The TCR originated in a human donor with multiple sclerosis. Here the CDR3 DNA reads TGTGCCAGCAGTTTCCTTGGTGGGCACAATCAGCCCCAGCATTTT. Its translation is CASSFLGGHNQPQHF.